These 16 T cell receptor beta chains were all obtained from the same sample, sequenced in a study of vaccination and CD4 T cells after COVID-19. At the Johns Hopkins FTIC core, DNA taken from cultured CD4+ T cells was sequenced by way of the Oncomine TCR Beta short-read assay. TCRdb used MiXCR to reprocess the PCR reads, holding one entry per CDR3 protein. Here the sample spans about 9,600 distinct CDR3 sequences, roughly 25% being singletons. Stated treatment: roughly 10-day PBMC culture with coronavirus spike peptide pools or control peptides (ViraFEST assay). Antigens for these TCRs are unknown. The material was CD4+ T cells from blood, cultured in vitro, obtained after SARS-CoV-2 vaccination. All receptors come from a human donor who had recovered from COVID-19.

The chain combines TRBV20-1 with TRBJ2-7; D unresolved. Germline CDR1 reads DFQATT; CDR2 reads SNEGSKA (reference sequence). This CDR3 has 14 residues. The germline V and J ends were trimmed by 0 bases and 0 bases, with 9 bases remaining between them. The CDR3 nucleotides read TGCAGTGCTAGAGAGGTTATAGGCTCCTACGAGCAGTACTTC. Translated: CSAREVIGSYEQYF.

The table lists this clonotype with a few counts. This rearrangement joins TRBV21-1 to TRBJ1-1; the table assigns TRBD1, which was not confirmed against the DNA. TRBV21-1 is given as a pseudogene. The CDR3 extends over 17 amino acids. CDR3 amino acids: CASSTPWGSPEDTEAFF. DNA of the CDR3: TGTGCCAGCAGCACCCCTTGGGGCAGTCCTGAGGACACTGAAGCTTTCTTT.

CDR3 DNA sequence: TGTGCCAGCAGCTACGGGACTAGCGGGAGTTTCGGTTACGAGCAGTACTTC. Amino acids: CASSYGTSGSFGYEQYF. The chain links TRBV7-6 to TRBJ2-7; the match to TRBD2 covers 14 bases. With V trimmed by 4 bases and J by 4 bases, 9 bases remained unmatched. The CDR3 has 17 residues. Germline V gives CDR1 SGHVS, CDR2 FNYEAQ.

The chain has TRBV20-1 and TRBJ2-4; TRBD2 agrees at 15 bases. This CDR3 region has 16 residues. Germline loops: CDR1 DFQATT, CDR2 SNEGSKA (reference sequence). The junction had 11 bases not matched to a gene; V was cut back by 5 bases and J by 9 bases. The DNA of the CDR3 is TGCAGTGCTGGAAAAGGACTAGCGGGAGGGCCTGGCATTCAGTACTTC. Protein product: CSAGKGLAGGPGIQYF.

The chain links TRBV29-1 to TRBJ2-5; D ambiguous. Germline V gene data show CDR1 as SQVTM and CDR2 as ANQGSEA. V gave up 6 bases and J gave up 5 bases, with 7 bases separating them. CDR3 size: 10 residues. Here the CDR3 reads CSVGKETQYF. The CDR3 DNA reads TGCAGCGTCGGCAAGGAGACCCAGTACTTC.

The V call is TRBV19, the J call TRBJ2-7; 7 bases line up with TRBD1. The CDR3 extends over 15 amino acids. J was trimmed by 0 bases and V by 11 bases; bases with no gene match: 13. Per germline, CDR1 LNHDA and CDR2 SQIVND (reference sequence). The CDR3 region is CAAGPGTVSSYEQYF. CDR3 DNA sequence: TGTGCCGCCGGGCCCGGGACAGTTAGCTCCTACGAGCAGTACTTC.

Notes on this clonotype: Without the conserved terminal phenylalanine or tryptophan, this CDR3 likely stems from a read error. The CDR3 spells CASSNLNTEAFS. The CDR3 DNA reads TGTGCCAGCTCCAACCTGAACACTGAAGCTTTCTCT. The V gene is TRBV18, the J gene TRBJ1-1; D not resolved. Germline V gene sequence: CDR1 KGHSH, CDR2 LQKENI. The CDR3 is 12 residues long. The V end lost 6 bases, the J end lost 0 bases, and 5 bases lay between the germline ends.

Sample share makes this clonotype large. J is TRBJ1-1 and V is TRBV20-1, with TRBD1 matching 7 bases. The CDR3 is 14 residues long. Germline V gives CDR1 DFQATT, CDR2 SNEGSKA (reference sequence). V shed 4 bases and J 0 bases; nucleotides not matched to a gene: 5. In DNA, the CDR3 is TGCAGTGCTATAGGGGGCATAATGAACACTGAAGCTTTCTTT. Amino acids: CSAIGGIMNTEAFF.

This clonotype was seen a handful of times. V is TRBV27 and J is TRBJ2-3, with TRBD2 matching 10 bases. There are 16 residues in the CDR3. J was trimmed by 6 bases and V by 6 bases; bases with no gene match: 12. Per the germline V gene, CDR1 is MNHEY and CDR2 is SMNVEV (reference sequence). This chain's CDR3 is CASRSWTSGGRDTQYF. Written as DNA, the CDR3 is TGTGCCAGCAGATCTTGGACTAGCGGAGGGAGGGATACGCAGTATTTT.

CDR3 amino acids: CASRDPGGAAYEQYF. CDR3 coding DNA: TGTGCCAGCAGGGATCCTGGGGGGGCTGCCTACGAGCAGTACTTC. The J gene is TRBJ2-7, the V gene TRBV6-1; D is possibly TRBD2 (7 bases). This CDR3 region has 15 residues. From germline, CDR1 is MNHNS and CDR2 SASEGT. Deletions cut 6 bases from V and 2 bases from J, with 17 bases between.

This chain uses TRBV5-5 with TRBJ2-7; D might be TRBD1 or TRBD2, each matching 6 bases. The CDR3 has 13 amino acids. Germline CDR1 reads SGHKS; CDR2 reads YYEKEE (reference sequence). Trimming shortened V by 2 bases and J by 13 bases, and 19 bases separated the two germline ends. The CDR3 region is CASSLYPTGGVYF. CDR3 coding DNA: TGTGCCAGCAGCTTATACCCGACAGGAGGGGTCTACTTC.

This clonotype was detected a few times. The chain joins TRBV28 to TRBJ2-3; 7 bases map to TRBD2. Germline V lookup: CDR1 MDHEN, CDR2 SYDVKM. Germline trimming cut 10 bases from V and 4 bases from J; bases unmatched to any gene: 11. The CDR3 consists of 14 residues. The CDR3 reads CATIEPGGSDTQYF. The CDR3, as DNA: TGTGCCACCATAGAGCCGGGAGGATCAGATACGCAGTATTTT.

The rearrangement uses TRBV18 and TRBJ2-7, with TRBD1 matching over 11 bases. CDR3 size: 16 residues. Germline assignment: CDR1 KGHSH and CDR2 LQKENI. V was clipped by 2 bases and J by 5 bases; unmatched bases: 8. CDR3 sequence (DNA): TGTGCCAGCTCACCAAGTGGGGACAGGGGGGGGAACGAGCAGTACTTC. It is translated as CASSPSGDRGGNEQYF.

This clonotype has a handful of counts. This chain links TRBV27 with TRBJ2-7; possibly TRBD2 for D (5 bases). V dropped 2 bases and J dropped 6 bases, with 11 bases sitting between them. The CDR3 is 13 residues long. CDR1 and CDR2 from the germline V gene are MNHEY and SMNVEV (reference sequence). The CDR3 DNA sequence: TGTGCCAGCAGTTTACGCTCTAGCACCGAGCAGTACTTC. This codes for CASSLRSSTEQYF.

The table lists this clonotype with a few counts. CDR3 in DNA: TGTGCCAGCAGAGGAGCAGGGACATCTACCTACGAGCAGTACTTC. This encodes CASRGAGTSTYEQYF. This chain joins TRBV6-2 or TRBV6-3 and TRBJ2-7; perhaps TRBD1 as D (6 bases). CDR3 size: 15 residues. Germline loops: CDR1 MNHEY, CDR2 SVGEGT. The ends were cut back, 6 bases at V and 2 bases at J, with 17 bases in the middle.

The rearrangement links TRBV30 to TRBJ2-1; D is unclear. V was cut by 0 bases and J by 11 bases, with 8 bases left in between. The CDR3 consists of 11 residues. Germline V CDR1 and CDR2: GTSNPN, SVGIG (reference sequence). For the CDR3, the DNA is TGTGCCTGGAGTGTCCTCTCTAAGCAGTTCTTC. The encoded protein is CAWSVLSKQFF.